These 32 T cell receptor beta chains were sequenced from one sample in a study of CD8+ T cells in alopecia areata. Peripheral blood, together with lesional scalp punch biopsies, was collected from alopecia areata patients. Sequencing used cDNA as its template, made by extracting RNA and reverse transcribing it. Sequencing used immunoSEQ multiplex PCR; TCRdb keeps in-frame clones, though not all of them. The data hold some 8,000 clones, with approximately 50% observed a single time. This material consisted of skin, taken at week 0. The receptors shown here come from a human donor with alopecia areata.

This clone was observed a few times. J is TRBJ1-3 and V is TRBV6-6; no clear D. V lost 8 bases and J 9 bases, leaving 14 bases between the germline ends. CDR1 MNHNY and CDR2 SVGAGI come from the germline V gene (reference sequence). The CDR3 length is 12 residues. CDR3 sequence reads: CASCPERSTIYF. The CDR3 coding sequence is TGTGCCAGCTGTCCTGAGAGGAGCACCATATATTTT.

The V call is TRBV14, the J call TRBJ2-5; tentative D call: TRBD2 (5 bases). This CDR3 comprises 14 residues. The V and J ends lost 5 bases and 5 bases respectively, with 15 bases between them. Germline values: CDR1 SGHDN, CDR2 FVKESK. In nucleotides, the CDR3 is TGTGCCAGCAGCTTTCGAGGGAGTTGGGAGACCCAGTACTTC. Encoded protein: CASSFRGSWETQYF.

The genes are TRBV6-5 and TRBJ2-3, with 9 nucleotides matching TRBD1. Germline CDR1 is MNHEY and CDR2 is SVGAGI. Trimming removed 6 bases from V and 2 bases from J; junction bases left unmatched: 6. CDR3 length equals 15 residues. The CDR3 loop is CASRGQGRDTDTQYF. CDR3 DNA sequence: TGTGCCAGCAGGGGACAGGGTCGGGACACAGATACGCAGTATTTT.

This clone was counted a few times. V is TRBV5-1 and J is TRBJ2-2; D is unclear. Per the germline V gene, CDR1 is SGHRS and CDR2 is YFSETQ. This CDR3 contains 15 residues. V shed 2 bases and J shed 3 bases, with 11 bases lying between them. Here the CDR3 reads CASSFLGWDTGELFF. The DNA for the CDR3 is TGCGCCAGCAGCTTCTTGGGTTGGGACACCGGGGAGCTGTTTTTT.

This chain links TRBV5-1 with TRBJ2-7, with 7 nucleotides matching TRBD1. Losses at the gene ends were 5 bases for V and 2 bases for J; bases not matched to a gene: 7. Germline CDR1 and CDR2: SGHRS and YFSETQ. CDR3 length equals 14 residues. The CDR3 nucleotides are TGCGCCAGCAGAGCCGGGACAGAAACCTACGAGCAGTACTTC. Amino acid sequence: CASRAGTETYEQYF. Combining the CDR3 with reference TRBV5-1 and TRBJ2-7 gives the whole variable domain KAGVTQTPRYLIKTRGQQVTLSCSPISGHRSVSWYQQTPGQGLQFLFEYFSETQRNKGNFPGRFSGRQFSNSRSEMNVSTLELGDSALYLCASRAGTETYEQYFGPGTRLTVT.

This clone was detected only a few times. This chain uses TRBV29-1 with TRBJ2-3, with 10 bases fitting TRBD1. There are 14 residues in the CDR3. V lost 3 bases and J lost 5; bases outside the gene matches: 5. Germline CDR1 and CDR2: SQVTM and ANQGSEA. The CDR3 is CSVDGDRGLDTQYF. In DNA, the CDR3 is TGCAGCGTTGATGGGGACAGGGGCCTAGATACGCAGTATTTT.

The rearrangement links TRBV27 to TRBJ2-3, with D perhaps TRBD1 (5 bases). Trimming took 0 bases from V and 8 from J, leaving 9 bases between them. The CDR3 covers 13 residues. Germline V gene sequence: CDR1 MNHEY, CDR2 SMNVEV (reference sequence). The chain's CDR3 is CASSLSGRATQYF. For the CDR3, the DNA is TGTGCCAGCAGTTTATCAGGCAGGGCTACGCAGTATTTT.

The V call is TRBV25-1, the J call TRBJ2-1; 9 positions match TRBD2. CDR1 and CDR2 (germline): MGHDK, SYGVNS. CDR3 length: 16 residues. The V segment lost 0 bases and the J segment 8 bases; nucleotides outside the gene matches: 8. The CDR3 reads CASSEYGGRVQDEQFF. The DNA for the CDR3 is TGTGCCAGCAGTGAATATGGCGGGAGGGTACAAGATGAGCAGTTCTTC.

The J gene is TRBJ2-1, the V gene TRBV27; D is undetermined. The germline gives CDR1 MNHEY, CDR2 SMNVEV (reference sequence). This CDR3 has 14 amino acids. The V end lost 0 bases, the J end lost 3 bases, and 6 bases lay between the germline ends. The CDR3 DNA sequence: TGTGCCAGCAGTTTATCGGGCCACTACAATGAGCAGTTCTTC. This gives the protein CASSLSGHYNEQFF.

The gene calls are TRBV29-1 and TRBJ2-5; 8 positions match TRBD1. The CDR3 runs to 12 residues. V shed 7 bases and J 5 bases; nucleotides not matched to a gene: 6. CDR1 and CDR2 (germline): SQVTM, ANQGSEA. CDR3 residues: CSEQGGMETQYF. CDR3 coding DNA: TGCAGCGAACAGGGGGGTATGGAGACCCAGTACTTC.

This clone came up a few times. V and J are TRBV19 and TRBJ2-6; D unresolved. From germline, CDR1 is LNHDA and CDR2 SQIVND (reference sequence). The CDR3 has 15 residues. V was shortened by 3 bases and J by 0 bases, with 6 bases between the two germline ends. The CDR3 region has the DNA TGTGCCAGTAGTATGAAACGCTCTGGGGCCAACGTCCTGACTTTC. Protein sequence: CASSMKRSGANVLTF.

The rearrangement joins TRBV6-1 to TRBJ2-7; D not certain. Trimming removed 1 base from V and 4 bases from J, with 14 bases in between. CDR3 length: 15 residues. CDR1 and CDR2 from the germline V gene are MNHNS and SASEGT. The CDR3 nucleotides read TGTGCCAGCAGTGAAGGCGGATATTTCTTATACGAGCAGTACTTC. Its translation: CASSEGGYFLYEQYF.

This clone was seen more than once but under ten times. This chain connects TRBV27 to TRBJ1-4; D not certain. The V end was cut by 5 bases, the J end by 4 bases, with 2 bases between. From germline, CDR1 is MNHEY and CDR2 SMNVEV (reference sequence). The CDR3 sequence is 11 residues long. CDR3 residues: CASSGNEKLFF. CDR3 coding DNA: TGTGCCAGCAGTGGTAATGAAAAACTGTTTTTT.

The chain joins TRBV7-2 to TRBJ2-7; D is unclear. The CDR3 covers 15 residues. Trimming left V 5 bases short and J 0 bases short, with 14 bases between. Germline V lookup: CDR1 SGHTA, CDR2 FQGNSA. CDR3 nucleotide sequence: TGTGCCAGCAGCCCCCGGGTCCCCAACTCCTACGAGCAGTACTTC. This gives the protein CASSPRVPNSYEQYF.

V is TRBV7-2 and J is TRBJ2-2; D may be TRBD1 or TRBD2 (6 bases each). This CDR3 has 16 residues. The V gene's germline CDR1 is SGHTA and CDR2 FQGNSA. Trimming cost V 6 bases and J 3 bases, with 17 bases left between them. CDR3 residues: CASRQGTGAYTGELFF. The CDR3 DNA sequence: TGTGCCAGCAGGCAGGGGACGGGAGCGTACACCGGGGAGCTGTTTTTT.

The chain recombines TRBV7-7 with TRBJ2-6, with unresolved D. The CDR3 has 19 residues. Trimming took 5 bases from V and 5 from J, leaving 25 bases between them. Germline V gene data show CDR1 as SSHAT and CDR2 as FNYEAQ (reference sequence). The CDR3 region has the DNA TGTGCCAGCAGCGTAGGAGATAAGTGCCACAAAAGTCGGGCCAACGTCCTGACTTTC. Amino acids: CASSVGDKCHKSRANVLTF.

The chain links TRBV27 to TRBJ1-5; 9 nucleotides agree with TRBD1. Looked up from germline, CDR1 is MNHEY and CDR2 is SMNVEV (reference sequence). This CDR3 contains 14 residues. Germline trimming cut 5 bases from V and 5 bases from J; bases unmatched to any gene: 4. Here the CDR3 reads CASSPTGGDQPQHF. The CDR3 region has the DNA TGTGCCAGCAGTCCAACAGGGGGCGATCAGCCCCAGCATTTT.

V is TRBV6-5 and J is TRBJ2-7; a possible D gene is TRBD1 (5 bases). The length of the CDR3 is 13 residues. V lost 5 bases to trimming and J lost 3 bases, with 11 bases between them. Germline loops: CDR1 MNHEY, CDR2 SVGAGI. The CDR3 region has the DNA TGTGCCAGCAGTGACAGTGGATTCTACGAGCAGTACTTC. Amino acids: CASSDSGFYEQYF.

The J gene is TRBJ2-2, the V gene TRBV10-1; 11 nucleotides line up with TRBD2. CDR3 size: 16 residues. V shed 6 bases, J shed 7 bases, and the junction held 10 bases outside the gene matches. The germline gives CDR1 WNHNN, CDR2 SYGVQD (reference sequence). The CDR3 DNA reads as TGCGCCAGCAGCCTGGGGACTAGCGGACGGAGCGGGGAGCTGTTTTTT. Amino acid sequence: CASSLGTSGRSGELFF.

This clone was counted between two and nine times. The V call is TRBV7-9, the J call TRBJ2-3, with 8 bases matching TRBD2. This CDR3 has 15 residues. V shed 5 bases and J 1 base; nucleotides not matched to a gene: 5. Germline V gene sequence: CDR1 SEHNR, CDR2 FQNEAQ (reference sequence). The CDR3, as DNA: TGTGCCAGCAGCCTTAGCGGGACCCGCACAGATACGCAGTATTTT. Its translation is CASSLSGTRTDTQYF.

The chain uses TRBV4-2 and TRBJ2-1; 9 nucleotides agree with TRBD2. The CDR3 length is 17 residues. Trimming removed 1 base from V and 1 base from J; junction bases left unmatched: 5. CDR1 is LGHNA and CDR2 is YNFKEQ in the germline V gene. The CDR3 sequence: CASSQVALAGSYNEQFF. In DNA form, the CDR3 reads TGTGCCAGCAGCCAAGTGGCCCTAGCGGGGTCCTACAATGAGCAGTTCTTC.

This chain uses TRBV28 with TRBJ2-7; D is uncertain. Germline CDR1 is MDHEN and CDR2 is SYDVKM. V was clipped by 7 bases and J by 4 bases, with 11 bases between them. The CDR3 is 12 amino acids. CDR3 in amino acids: CASTDPGYEQYF. The CDR3 region has the DNA TGTGCCAGCACCGACCCCGGTTACGAGCAGTACTTC.

A note on this clone: Mismatch with germline at one junction end may stem from a read error. The CDR3 nucleotides are TGCGCCAGCAGCCCGGGACTAGCGGGACCGGGGTTCGGGGAGCTGTTTTTT. Its translation: CASSPGLAGPGFGELFF. The gene calls are TRBV5-4 and TRBJ2-2; 13 positions match TRBD2. CDR3 length: 17 amino acids. The V gene's germline CDR1 is SGHNT and CDR2 YYREEE (reference sequence). Based on the CDR3 plus reference TRBV5-4 and TRBJ2-2, the full variable domain is ETGVTQSPTHLIKTRGQQVTLRCSSQSGHNTVSWYQQALGQGPQFIFQYYREEENGRGNFPPRFSGLQFPNYSSELNVNALELDDSALYLCASSPGLAGPGFGELFFGEGSRLTVL.

This clone showed up just a few times. The chain carries TRBV5-4 and TRBJ2-3; D is unresolved. V was shortened by 2 bases and J by 1 base, with 2 bases between the two germline ends. This CDR3 has 12 amino acids. The germline CDR1 and CDR2 sequences are SGHNT and YYREEE (reference sequence). The CDR3 DNA is TGTGCCAGCAGCTTCGGCACAGATACGCAGTATTTT. Its protein product is CASSFGTDTQYF.

The chain links TRBV30 to TRBJ2-3, with D perhaps assigned TRBD1 or TRBD2 (5 bases each). This CDR3 has 15 residues. V lost 3 bases to trimming and J lost 0 bases, with 13 bases between them. Germline V gives CDR1 GTSNPN, CDR2 SVGIG (reference sequence). CDR3 sequence: CAWRKRDGSTDTQYF. In nucleotides, the CDR3 is TGTGCCTGGAGAAAAAGGGACGGGAGCACAGATACGCAGTATTTT.

Note on this clone: Germline is not matched at one junction end, which may reflect a read error. This chain joins TRBV5-1 and TRBJ2-5, with TRBD1 matching over 7 bases. This CDR3 comprises 16 residues. Germline CDR1 is SGHRS and CDR2 is YFSETQ. CDR3 amino acids: CASSWDDRVWQETQYF. CDR3 bases: TGTGCCAGCAGCTGGGACGACAGGGTATGGCAAGAGACCCAGTACTTC.

This chain links TRBV4-1 with TRBJ2-1, with TRBD2 matching 13 bases. This CDR3 has 15 amino acids. Trimming took 4 bases from V and 4 from J; bases not matched to a gene: 1. CDR1 is MGHRA and CDR2 is YSYEKL in the germline V gene. The CDR3 DNA follows: TGCGCCAGCAGCCCGGGACTAGCGGGATACAATGAGCAGTTCTTC. It encodes CASSPGLAGYNEQFF.

The V and J genes are TRBV5-1 and TRBJ2-5; D gene unclear. CDR3 size: 12 residues. The V end lost 0 bases, the J end lost 3 bases, and 3 bases lay between the germline ends. The V gene's germline CDR1 is SGHRS and CDR2 YFSETQ. The CDR3 DNA reads TGCGCCAGCAGCTTGGAAGAAGAGACCCAGTACTTC. Translated: CASSLEEETQYF.

This clone was detected a few times. The rearrangement joins TRBV28 to TRBJ2-7; D remains ambiguous. Per germline, CDR1 MDHEN and CDR2 SYDVKM. Trimming took off 2 bases at V and 2 bases at J, with 10 bases between the two ends. CDR3 size: 14 residues. Written as DNA, the CDR3 is TGTGCCAGCAGTTTAGCAACGGTTCCCTACGAGCAGTACTTC. Protein sequence: CASSLATVPYEQYF.

The gene calls are TRBV6-5 and TRBJ1-1; D is perhaps TRBD1 (6 bases). Germline assignment: CDR1 MNHEY and CDR2 SVGAGI. Trimming shortened V by 8 bases and J by 2 bases, and 12 bases separated the two germline ends. The CDR3 covers 13 residues. The CDR3: CASRRGGNTEAFF. Written as DNA, the CDR3 is TGTGCCAGCCGCCGTGGGGGCAACACTGAAGCTTTCTTT.

This clone was observed a few times. This chain links TRBV28 with TRBJ1-2; a possible D gene is TRBD1 (6 bases). CDR3 length equals 14 residues. With 6 bases removed from V and 4 bases from J, the gap between germline ends came to 15 bases. CDR1 is MDHEN, CDR2 SYDVKM, per germline. CDR3: CASSPGHLSYGYTF. CDR3 bases: TGTGCCAGCAGCCCGGGACATCTTTCCTATGGCTACACCTTC.

This clone was seen only a few times. The V call is TRBV4-1, the J call TRBJ1-1; TRBD1 aligns across 12 bases. The CDR3 is made up of 17 amino acids. V gave up 3 bases and J gave up 3 bases; unmatched junction bases: 8. Germline V lookup: CDR1 MGHRA, CDR2 YSYEKL. DNA for the CDR3: TGCGCCAGCAGCCATCTGCCGGGACAGGGGGCGCACACTGAAGCTTTCTTT. This codes for CASSHLPGQGAHTEAFF.